The next 20 T cell receptor beta chains were all read from a single sample in a study of T cell responses to AZD1222 COVID-19 vaccine. Some clones are missing from TCRdb's copy, which holds only in-frame ones; the method was immunoSEQ multiplex PCR. This table has some 150,000 clones, 90% to 95% appearing once. Sample: peripheral blood, taken on day 0 of AZD1222 vaccination. The receptors come from an adult in good health.

The genes are TRBV24-1 and TRBJ1-3; D gene ambiguous. This CDR3 region has 15 residues. Germline CDR1 KGHDR, CDR2 SFDVKD. Deletions cut 8 bases from V and 4 bases from J, with 17 bases between. The CDR3 loop is CATINHVIKGNTIYF. Written as DNA, the CDR3 is TGTGCCACCATAAACCACGTTATAAAAGGAAACACCATATATTTT.

The chain joins TRBV10-2 to TRBJ2-4, with 9 nucleotides matching TRBD2. CDR3 length: 15 residues. In germline, CDR1 is WSHSY, CDR2 SAAADI. V shed 7 bases, J shed 6 bases, and the junction held 10 bases outside the gene matches. This CDR3 is CASTRVAGGTNIQYF. DNA for the CDR3: TGCGCCAGCACCCGGGTTGCGGGAGGGACAAACATTCAGTACTTC.

V usage is TRBV6-1 and J usage is TRBJ2-3; D uncertain. Germline CDR1 reads MNHNS; CDR2 reads SASEGT. The CDR3 spans 14 residues. V lost 0 bases, J lost 4 bases, and 8 bases lay in between. CDR3 protein: CASSEADRADTQYF. For the CDR3, the DNA is TGTGCCAGCAGTGAAGCCGATAGGGCAGATACGCAGTATTTT.

The chain carries TRBV6-5 and TRBJ1-1; D remains unclear. V gave up 7 bases and J gave up 0 bases, with 9 bases separating them. The V gene's germline CDR1 is MNHEY and CDR2 SVGAGI. The CDR3 covers 13 residues. The CDR3 coding sequence is TGTGCCAGCATGATGATTTTGAACACTGAAGCTTTCTTT. Translation: CASMMILNTEAFF.

In DNA form, the CDR3 reads TGTGCCACCTGGACCGTGACAGCCTCTGGGGCCAACGTCCTGACTTTC. Translating gives CATWTVTASGANVLTF. The V gene is TRBV14, the J gene TRBJ2-6; D perhaps matches TRBD1 (5 bases). CDR1 is SGHDN, CDR2 FVKESK, per germline. Trimming left V 10 bases short and J 0 bases short, with 16 bases between. The CDR3 sequence is 16 residues long.

The chain recombines TRBV27 with TRBJ1-6; 9 positions match TRBD1. The length of the CDR3 is 15 residues. In germline, CDR1 is MNHEY, CDR2 SMNVEV (reference sequence). The trim removed 2 bases at V and 10 bases at J, leaving 6 bases unmatched. DNA of the CDR3: TGTGCCAGCAGTTTAAGGACAGGGGAGGGATCACCCCTCCACTTT. Its protein product is CASSLRTGEGSPLHF.

The chain recombines TRBV18 with TRBJ2-7; 10 bases align to TRBD2. J gave up 3 bases and V 6 bases, and 5 bases lay outside the gene matches. Germline loops: CDR1 KGHSH, CDR2 LQKENI. This CDR3 comprises 14 residues. In nucleotides, the CDR3 is TGTGCCAGCTCCCCCGGACTAGCGGTCTACGAGCAGTACTTC. Encoded protein: CASSPGLAVYEQYF.

V and J are TRBV13 and TRBJ1-1; D remains unclear. This CDR3 region has 14 residues. The V gene's germline CDR1 is PRHDT and CDR2 FYEKMQ (reference sequence). The V end was cut by 0 bases, the J end by 0 bases, with 5 bases between. CDR3 sequence: CASSLGQMNTEAFF. CDR3 nucleotides: TGTGCCAGCAGCTTAGGCCAGATGAACACTGAAGCTTTCTTT.

The chain couples TRBV3-1 (or the pseudogene TRBV3-2) to TRBJ1-2; weak D call: TRBD1 (5 bases). The CDR3 totals 14 residues. The germline V gene has CDR1 LGHDT and CDR2 YNNKEL (reference sequence). V was cut by 6 bases and J by 8 bases, with 19 bases left in between. The CDR3: CASRGKGGARGYTF. The CDR3 coding sequence is TGTGCCAGCAGAGGAAAAGGAGGGGCAAGGGGCTACACCTTC.

This chain's CDR3 is CASTRGDSPLHF. The CDR3 nucleotides are TGTGCCAGCACCAGGGGAGATTCACCCCTCCACTTT. The chain uses TRBV27 and TRBJ1-6, with D perhaps TRBD1 (6 bases). The germline gives CDR1 MNHEY, CDR2 SMNVEV (reference sequence). V shed 7 bases and J shed 8 bases, with 9 bases lying between them. The CDR3 contains 12 residues.

This chain connects TRBV6-4 to TRBJ1-1; D is unclear. The V gene's germline CDR1 is MRHNA and CDR2 SNTAGT. The length of the CDR3 is 14 residues. Trimming shortened V by 0 bases and J by 6 bases, and 11 bases separated the two germline ends. CDR3 residues: CASSDSFLRSEAFF. The CDR3 DNA follows: TGTGCCAGCAGTGACTCATTCCTACGGTCTGAAGCTTTCTTT.

The chain has TRBV6-6 and TRBJ1-2; D possibly corresponds to TRBD1 (5 bases). CDR1 is MNHNY and CDR2 is SVGAGI in the germline V gene (reference sequence). The V and J ends lost 5 bases and 8 bases respectively, with 18 bases between them. CDR3 length: 14 residues. CDR3 sequence: CASSRGTATGGYTF. In DNA, the CDR3 is TGTGCCAGCAGTCGCGGGACGGCTACTGGAGGCTACACCTTC.

This chain links TRBV5-1 with TRBJ1-2; D possibly corresponds to TRBD1 (6 bases). Germline V gene lookup returns CDR1 SGHRS and CDR2 YFSETQ. The ends were cut back, 4 bases at V and 0 bases at J, with 16 bases in the middle. The CDR3 loop spans 16 amino acids. In nucleotides, the CDR3 is TGCGCCAGCAGCCCACAACAGGGTACAGCTAACTATGGCTACACCTTC. As protein: CASSPQQGTANYGYTF.

The chain couples TRBV28 to TRBJ1-5; no reliable D call. This CDR3 has 16 amino acids. V shed 5 bases and J shed 4 bases, with 18 bases lying between them. The germline gives CDR1 MDHEN, CDR2 SYDVKM. The CDR3 nucleotides are TGTGCCAGCAGTACGGACCTCCTATGGGATAATCAGCCCCAGCATTTT. Amino acids: CASSTDLLWDNQPQHF. The full variable domain, completed using reference TRBV28 and TRBJ1-5, is DVKVTQSSRYLVKRTGEKVFLECVQDMDHENMFWYRQDPGLGLRLIYFSYDVKMKEKGDIPEGYSVSREKKERFSLILESASTNQTSMYLCASSTDLLWDNQPQHFGDGTRLSIL.

The chain couples TRBV7-9 to TRBJ2-1; 8 positions match TRBD1. The V gene's germline CDR1 is SEHNR and CDR2 FQNEAQ (reference sequence). This CDR3 has 15 amino acids. The trim removed 5 bases at V and 8 bases at J, leaving 11 bases unmatched. The CDR3 DNA is TGTGCCAGCAGCCTTATTCCAGACAGGGGTTATGAGCAGTTCTTC. Its protein product is CASSLIPDRGYEQFF.

The chain combines TRBV20-1 with TRBJ1-4; D might be TRBD1 (5 bases). V was pared by 3 bases and J by 7 bases, with 12 bases between. Per the germline V gene, CDR1 is DFQATT and CDR2 is SNEGSKA (reference sequence). The length of the CDR3 is 13 residues. The CDR3 coding sequence is TGCAGTGCTAGTCGCCAGGGCCCTGAAAAACTGTTTTTT. This gives the protein CSASRQGPEKLFF.

This clone was picked up a small number of times. J is TRBJ2-2 and V is TRBV7-2; TRBD2 matches 10 bases. The length of the CDR3 is 18 residues. CDR1 and CDR2 from the germline V gene are SGHTA and FQGNSA. V shed 3 bases and J 1 base; nucleotides not matched to a gene: 8. The CDR3, as DNA: TGTGCCAGCAGCTTTCTGGCTAGCGGGGGCCTGAACACCGGGGAGCTGTTTTTT. Protein: CASSFLASGGLNTGELFF.

The rearrangement joins TRBV6-2 or TRBV6-3 to TRBJ1-5, with D perhaps matching TRBD1 (6 bases). The CDR3 length is 15 residues. Germline lookup yields CDR1 MNHEY and CDR2 SVGEGT. With 5 bases removed from V and 5 bases from J, the gap between germline ends came to 16 bases. DNA for the CDR3: TGTGCCAGCAGTCCCACAGGGACCCCTCATCAGCCCCAGCATTTT. Translated, it gives CASSPTGTPHQPQHF.

J is TRBJ2-1 and V is TRBV2; no definite D call. CDR3 length equals 13 residues. Germline V lookup: CDR1 SNHLY, CDR2 FYNNEI. V lost 7 bases and J 0 bases, leaving 7 bases between the germline ends. The chain's CDR3 is CASTGSSYNEQFF. Here the CDR3 DNA reads TGTGCCAGCACGGGTAGCTCCTACAATGAGCAGTTCTTC. The full variable domain, its missing parts supplied by reference TRBV2 and TRBJ2-1, is EPEVTQTPSHQVTQMGQEVILRCVPISNHLYFYWYRQILGQKVEFLVSFYNNEISEKSEIFDDQFSVERPDGSNFTLKIRSTKLEDSAMYFCASTGSSYNEQFFGPGTRLTVL.

The J gene is TRBJ1-2, the V gene TRBV25-1, with D uncertain. V was cut by 4 bases and J by 7 bases, with 7 bases left in between. The CDR3 has 11 amino acids. The germline CDR1 and CDR2 sequences are MGHDK and SYGVNS. CDR3 protein: CASSGHAGYTF. CDR3 nucleotides: TGTGCCAGCAGTGGGCACGCTGGCTACACCTTC.